One and the same sample provided the 19 T cell receptor beta chains below, sequenced in a study of persistence of HIV-infected CD4 T cells. These TCRs' antigens remain unknown. Lysates of CMV-infected fibroblasts at 8 to 10 ug/mL stimulated these cells. Responding CD4+ T cells were sorted by upregulation of both CD40 ligand and CD69. Sequencing used immunoSEQ version 4 in survey mode. Only in-frame clones appear in the TCRdb table, and some are missing; sequencing was by immunoSEQ multiplex PCR. The sample gives under 15,000 clones, around 68% of which show up once; approximately 18% is in the top ten. The sample in question was CD4+ T cells sorted from PBMCs after roughly 18-hour stimulation, obtained from a patient who received antiretroviral therapy. Source of these receptors: an adult man with HIV who was CMV-seropositive.

The table lists this clone with a count of one. The gene calls are TRBV9 and TRBJ2-3; 7 nucleotides align to TRBD2. The length of the CDR3 is 16 residues. With 0 bases clipped from V and 1 base from J, the junction kept 5 bases outside the gene matches. Germline CDR1 is SGDLS and CDR2 is YYNGEE. CDR3 amino acids: CASSVDLAVGTDTQYF. CDR3 nucleotide sequence: TGTGCCAGCAGCGTAGACCTAGCGGTAGGCACAGATACGCAGTATTTT.

V is TRBV19 and J is TRBJ1-5; 9 bases are shared with TRBD1. This CDR3 has 15 amino acids. The germline V gene has CDR1 LNHDA and CDR2 SQIVND (reference sequence). V trimming: 10 bases; J trimming: 0 bases; junction bases outside the gene matches: 7. This chain's CDR3 is CATLDRGFSNQPQHF. The CDR3, as DNA: TGTGCCACCTTGGACAGGGGATTTAGCAATCAGCCCCAGCATTTT.

The V gene is TRBV18, the J gene TRBJ1-6; TRBD1 is a possible D gene (6 bases). This CDR3 comprises 15 residues. V lost 8 bases and J lost 5, with 16 bases in between. Germline V gene lookup returns CDR1 KGHSH and CDR2 LQKENI. DNA for the CDR3: TGTGCCAGCACAGATCGACAGGCAGATAATTCACCCCTCCACTTT. Residues: CASTDRQADNSPLHF.

The CDR3 nucleotides are TGTGCCAGCAGCCGCAGGGGGAGCTCTGGAAACACCATATATTTT. It specifies CASSRRGSSGNTIYF. The chain employs TRBV5-4 and TRBJ1-3; 7 bases align to TRBD1. The germline V gene has CDR1 SGHNT and CDR2 YYREEE (reference sequence). This CDR3 is built from 15 residues. Germline trimming cut 4 bases from V and 0 bases from J; bases unmatched to any gene: 4.

Sample share makes this clone medium-sized. The chain uses TRBV7-9 and TRBJ2-3, with 8 nucleotides matching TRBD2. Germline assignment: CDR1 SEHNR and CDR2 FQNEAQ (reference sequence). V shed 5 bases, J shed 3 bases, and the junction held 13 bases outside the gene matches. The CDR3 runs 17 residues. CDR3 in amino acids: CASSPPGAGGPTDTQYF. CDR3 DNA: TGTGCCAGCAGCCCTCCCGGGGCGGGGGGTCCAACAGATACGCAGTATTTT.

The V gene is TRBV6-5, the J gene TRBJ2-7, with D possibly called TRBD1 or TRBD2 (5 bases each). V lost 3 bases to trimming and J lost 9 bases, with 12 bases between them. CDR1 MNHEY and CDR2 SVGAGI come from the germline V gene. CDR3 length: 12 amino acids. The CDR3 sequence is CASSYSGSGQYF. The CDR3 DNA sequence: TGTGCCAGCAGTTATTCAGGGAGCGGGCAGTACTTC.

This clone was seen a single time. The J gene is TRBJ2-1, the V gene TRBV7-7; 13 bases are a match to TRBD2. The germline CDR1 and CDR2 sequences are SSHAT and FNYEAQ (reference sequence). The CDR3 totals 18 residues. Trimming cost V 5 bases and J 2 bases; bases outside gene matches: 9. The CDR3 is CASSPARLAGGTYNEQFF. CDR3 in DNA: TGTGCCAGCAGCCCTGCGCGACTAGCGGGGGGAACCTACAATGAGCAGTTCTTC.

On this clone itself: This same CDR3 is encoded by further DNA sequences in the sample. V usage is TRBV5-1 and J usage is TRBJ2-5; either TRBD1 or TRBD2 may fit D (5 bases each). CDR1 is SGHRS and CDR2 is YFSETQ in the germline V gene. Trimming left V 1 base short and J 5 bases short, with 12 bases between. The CDR3 sequence is 14 residues long. CDR3 DNA sequence: TGCGCCAGCAGCTTGCGAGGGGCCCGGGAGACCCAGTACTTC. Translating gives CASSLRGARETQYF.

This clone was counted between two and nine times. The chain is built from TRBV5-1 and TRBJ1-3; tentative D call: TRBD1 (5 bases). CDR1 is SGHRS and CDR2 is YFSETQ in the germline V gene. V lost 0 bases and J 6 bases, leaving 10 bases between the germline ends. This CDR3 region has 14 residues. CDR3: CASSLGQGPNTIYF. Here the CDR3 DNA reads TGCGCCAGCAGCTTGGGTCAGGGCCCAAACACCATATATTTT.

This clone showed up just once. V usage is TRBV10-1 and J usage is TRBJ2-2; D might be TRBD2 (5 bases). CDR1 WNHNN and CDR2 SYGVQD come from the germline V gene (reference sequence). The germline V and J ends were trimmed by 0 bases and 6 bases, with 11 bases remaining between them. This CDR3 has 15 residues. The CDR3 nucleotides read TGCGCCAGCAGTGAGTCCGGAGGAGGCCCCGGGGAGCTGTTTTTT. This gives the protein CASSESGGGPGELFF.

This clone is a singleton in its sample. This sequence joins TRBV5-1 and TRBJ2-2, with 11 bases lining up with TRBD2. Looked up from germline, CDR1 is SGHRS and CDR2 is YFSETQ. The CDR3 is made up of 15 amino acids. The J segment lost 4 bases and the V segment lost 7 bases, leaving 6 bases of the junction unmatched. The CDR3 is CASGSGGAGTGELFF. CDR3 coding DNA: TGCGCCAGCGGTAGCGGGGGGGCCGGCACCGGGGAGCTGTTTTTT.

The V gene is TRBV3-1 (or the pseudogene TRBV3-2), the J gene TRBJ2-7; D gene ambiguous. V lost 4 bases and J lost 2, with 6 bases in between. CDR1 and CDR2 (germline): LGHDT, YNNKEL (reference sequence). This CDR3 region has 12 residues. The CDR3 DNA follows: TGTGCCAGCAGCCGACATGCCTACGAGCAGTACTTC. This codes for CASSRHAYEQYF.

The table lists this clone with a few counts. This chain uses TRBV21-1 with TRBJ1-2. TRBV21-1 is a pseudogene segment. The CDR3 contains 14 residues. The CDR3 loop is CASSFKGTGYGYTF. CDR3 in DNA: TGTGCCAGCAGCTTTAAGGGTACTGGCTATGGCTACACCTTC.

Relative to its sample, this clone is medium-sized. The J gene is TRBJ1-2, the V gene TRBV11-1, with a possible D match to TRBD1 (5 bases). Germline-derived CDR1 and CDR2 are SGHAT and FQDESV (reference sequence). Trimming removed 2 bases from V and 8 bases from J, with 12 bases in between. CDR3 size: 13 residues. The CDR3 spells CASSLITGYGYTF. CDR3 nucleotides: TGTGCCAGCAGCTTAATAACAGGTTACGGCTACACCTTC. Complete variable domain (other parts from reference TRBV11-1 and TRBJ1-2): EAEVAQSPRYKITEKSQAVAFWCDPISGHATLYWYRQILGQGPELLVQFQDESVVDDSQLPKDRFSAERLKGVDSTLKIQPAELGDSAMYLCASSLITGYGYTFGSGTRLTVV.

The CDR3 nucleotides read TGTGCCAGCAGTGAAGCGAAGGGGCCCCCCCTCCACTTT. Residues: CASSEAKGPPLHF. The V and J genes are TRBV2 and TRBJ1-6; D perhaps matches TRBD1 (5 bases). Between the trimmed V and J ends, which lost 0 bases and 13 bases, there was a span of 10 bases. The CDR3 has 13 residues. The germline V gene has CDR1 SNHLY and CDR2 FYNNEI.

This clone was picked up a small number of times. This sequence joins TRBV5-8 and TRBJ1-4; no reliable D call. Germline CDR1 is SGHTS and CDR2 is YDEGEE. Trimming pared 5 bases from V and 6 bases from J, leaving 11 bases between. The CDR3 is 13 amino acids. The CDR3 coding sequence is TGTGCCAGCAGACTTGGAAGATATGAAAAACTGTTTTTT. This encodes CASRLGRYEKLFF. Combining the CDR3 with reference TRBV5-8 and TRBJ1-4 gives the whole variable domain EAGVTQSPTHLIKTRGQQATLRCSPISGHTSVYWYQQALGLGLQFLLWYDEGEERNRGNFPPRFSGRQFPNYSSELNVNALELEDSALYLCASRLGRYEKLFFGSGTQLSVL.

This chain joins TRBV14 and TRBJ1-3; TRBD1 might be the D (5 bases). With 3 bases removed from V and 2 bases from J, the gap between germline ends came to 29 bases. Germline assignment: CDR1 SGHDN and CDR2 FVKESK. The CDR3 sequence is 21 residues long. Here the CDR3 DNA reads TGTGCCAGCAGCCAGGAACCCTTGGGGGGGGTTGGAGTAGAGGCTGGAAACACCATATATTTT. It encodes CASSQEPLGGVGVEAGNTIYF.

In its sample, this clone is medium-sized. V and J are TRBV5-1 and TRBJ2-3, with D possibly TRBD1 on 5 matching bases. The CDR3 is made up of 15 amino acids. V was cut by 4 bases and J by 0 bases, with 12 bases left in between. Per germline, CDR1 SGHRS and CDR2 YFSETQ. In DNA form, the CDR3 reads TGCGCCAGCAGCCCCAGGACAACCAGCACAGATACGCAGTATTTT. As protein: CASSPRTTSTDTQYF.

The chain has TRBV6-5 and TRBJ2-1; 13 bases are a match to TRBD2. V lost 2 bases, J lost 9 bases, and 7 bases stayed unmatched. CDR3 length: 16 residues. Germline V gene data show CDR1 as MNHEY and CDR2 as SVGAGI. The CDR3 protein is CASSYTSGLAGSEQFF. The CDR3 nucleotides read TGTGCCAGCAGTTACACTTCGGGACTAGCGGGGTCTGAGCAGTTCTTC.